This T cell receptor beta chain was retrieved from a study of radiotherapy plus CTLA-4 blockade in lung cancer. Overall study results and limits: Radiotherapy with ipilimumab was followed by blood expansion of tumor-derived clones. Early blood T cell clone changes and increased post-radiation serum interferon-beta were reportedly the strongest response predictors.

As to this clone: What it recognizes is unknown.

Germline CDR1 reads PRHDT; CDR2 reads FYEKMQ (reference sequence). V dropped 3 bases and J dropped 5; count of bases not matched to a gene: 10. The length of the CDR3 is 16 residues. Sequenced by immunoSEQ multiplex PCR; TCRdb stores in-frame clones only, minus some. Counted here are under 25,000 clones, about three quarters occurring once; the ten biggest clones make up roughly 4%. The clonotype comes from a human donor with non-small cell lung cancer who had stable disease on radiotherapy plus ipilimumab. The chain has TRBV13 and TRBJ2-1; 7 positions match TRBD2. The starting material was peripheral blood, obtained from a patient treated with radiotherapy plus ipilimumab. CDR3 in amino acids: CASSLVWAGANNEQFF. For the CDR3, the DNA is TGTGCCAGCAGCTTGGTATGGGCGGGAGCAAACAATGAGCAGTTCTTC.